What follows are 20 T cell receptor beta chains derived from one specimen sequenced in a study of T cells in Graves' hyperthyroidism and ophthalmopathy. Researchers took RNA transcripts and amplified the TCR beta CDR3 regions from them. Researchers ran a first-round RT-PCR on the TCR CDR3 using the HTBI primer set. From the multiplex PCR reads, TCRdb called clonotypes with MiXCR, one entry per CDR3 protein. This sample has hundreds of thousands of distinct CDR3 sequences, with about 14% found just once. The sequenced material came from blood. Receptors were obtained from a middle-aged man with Graves' ophthalmopathy.

A few counts support this clonotype. The chain uses TRBV29-1 and TRBJ1-2; D gene uncertain. Trimming shortened V by 7 bases and J by 6 bases, and 3 bases separated the two germline ends. The CDR3 runs to 8 residues. Germline loops: CDR1 SQVTM, CDR2 ANQGSEA. For the CDR3, the DNA is TGCAGCGCTGATGGCTACACCTTC. Its translation: CSADGYTF.

This clonotype has a count of ten or more. The chain uses TRBV11-1 and TRBJ2-7; D may be TRBD1 (6 bases). The CDR3 totals 13 residues. Trimming took 2 bases from V and 3 from J, leaving 8 bases between them. The V gene's germline CDR1 is SGHAT and CDR2 FQDESV (reference sequence). This chain's CDR3 is CASSLSDSYEQYF. The CDR3 DNA sequence: TGTGCCAGCAGCTTATCGGACAGCTACGAGCAGTACTTC. Full variable domain (rest looked up from reference TRBV11-1 and TRBJ2-7): EAEVAQSPRYKITEKSQAVAFWCDPISGHATLYWYRQILGQGPELLVQFQDESVVDDSQLPKDRFSAERLKGVDSTLKIQPAELGDSAMYLCASSLSDSYEQYFGPGTRLTVT.

The rearrangement uses TRBV18 and TRBJ2-7; 9 bases line up with TRBD2. The CDR3 has 16 amino acids. After removal of 3 bases from V and 5 bases from J, the junction contained 11 bases not matched to a gene. Germline loops: CDR1 KGHSH, CDR2 LQKENI. CDR3 sequence (DNA): TGTGCCAGCTCACCTCTGCGGCGGGAGGGCTTCGACGAGCAGTACTTC. Translated: CASSPLRREGFDEQYF.

V and J are TRBV10-3 and TRBJ1-3; D remains unclear. Trimming took off 7 bases at V and 6 bases at J, with 13 bases between the two ends. Germline lookup yields CDR1 ENHRY and CDR2 SYGVKD. The CDR3 has 13 residues. The CDR3 DNA reads as TGTGCCATCAATTCGGGATTGAAAAACACCATATATTTT. Translated, it gives CAINSGLKNTIYF.

This clonotype has only one observation. This sequence joins TRBV6-2 or TRBV6-3 and TRBJ2-7; 9 bases fit TRBD2. The CDR3 consists of 17 residues. Germline lookup yields CDR1 MNHEY and CDR2 SVGEGT. The ends lost 0 bases at V and 3 bases at J; junction bases unmatched: 9. CDR3 region: CASSYSVQTSGFYEQYF. The CDR3 DNA is TGTGCCAGCAGTTACTCGGTTCAGACTAGCGGTTTCTACGAGCAGTACTTC.

This clonotype has a count of ten or more. The chain carries TRBV28 and TRBJ1-1; D uncertain. This CDR3 has 16 residues. The germline CDR1 and CDR2 sequences are MDHEN and SYDVKM. Trimming shortened V by 4 bases and J by 2 bases, and 17 bases separated the two germline ends. The CDR3 loop is CASSSHWGFDNTEAFF. CDR3 sequence (DNA): TGTGCCAGCAGTTCCCATTGGGGTTTCGATAACACTGAAGCTTTCTTT. The complete variable domain, with remaining parts taken from reference TRBV28 and TRBJ1-1, reads DVKVTQSSRYLVKRTGEKVFLECVQDMDHENMFWYRQDPGLGLRLIYFSYDVKMKEKGDIPEGYSVSREKKERFSLILESASTNQTSMYLCASSSHWGFDNTEAFFGQGTRLTVV.

This clonotype was observed a handful of times. The chain is built from TRBV19 and TRBJ1-1, with D perhaps TRBD1 (6 bases). The germline CDR1 and CDR2 sequences are LNHDA and SQIVND (reference sequence). The V end was cut by 3 bases, the J end by 1 base, with 12 bases between. CDR3 length: 15 amino acids. The CDR3 DNA is TGTGCCAGTAGTATGGGGGGGGGCGCGAACACTGAAGCTTTCTTT. Amino acids: CASSMGGGANTEAFF.

This clonotype came up many times. This chain connects TRBV5-1 to TRBJ2-1, with TRBD1 identical over 9 bases. Germline loops: CDR1 SGHRS, CDR2 YFSETQ. This CDR3 comprises 14 residues. V trimming: 5 bases; J trimming: 5 bases; junction bases outside the gene matches: 5. CDR3 region: CASSPGQGNNEQFF. The CDR3 region has the DNA TGCGCCAGCAGTCCTGGACAGGGGAACAATGAGCAGTTCTTC.

This clonotype was observed at least ten times. This chain connects TRBV20-1 to TRBJ2-7; 10 bases line up with TRBD2. The V segment lost 5 bases and the J segment 5 bases; nucleotides outside the gene matches: 6. Germline V CDR1 and CDR2: DFQATT, SNEGSKA (reference sequence). CDR3 length equals 13 residues. DNA of the CDR3: TGCAGTGCTGGACTAGCGGTACTCAACGAGCAGTACTTC. Protein sequence: CSAGLAVLNEQYF.

There are many counts of this clonotype. The V and J genes are TRBV29-1 and TRBJ2-1; D may be TRBD2 (6 bases). CDR3 length: 15 residues. Germline values: CDR1 SQVTM, CDR2 ANQGSEA. Trimming shortened V by 4 bases and J by 1 base, and 14 bases separated the two germline ends. DNA for the CDR3: TGCAGCGTTGTGGTGCGGGGAGAATCCTACAATGAGCAGTTCTTC. It yields the protein CSVVVRGESYNEQFF.

J is TRBJ1-5 and V is TRBV28; D gene ambiguous. In germline, CDR1 is MDHEN, CDR2 SYDVKM. The CDR3 has 15 amino acids. V was shortened by 2 bases and J by 6 bases, with 14 bases between the two germline ends. CDR3 nucleotides: TGTGCCAGCAGTTTAAGGTCCACGTTTAGTCAGCCCCAGCATTTT. The encoded protein is CASSLRSTFSQPQHF.

This clonotype was picked up many times. The V call is TRBV20-1, the J call TRBJ1-2; D not resolved. CDR1 and CDR2 (germline): DFQATT, SNEGSKA (reference sequence). The CDR3 has 13 residues. Between the trimmed V and J ends, which lost 0 bases and 4 bases, there was a span of 9 bases. The CDR3 DNA is TGCAGTGCTAGAGATACCGGCAGCTATGGCTACACCTTC. It codes for CSARDTGSYGYTF.

This CDR3 reads CAWCFTQMTGPQFF. The CDR3 region has the DNA TGTGCCTGGTGTTTTACCCAAATGACCGGGCCCCAGTTCTTC. The chain carries TRBV30 and TRBJ2-1; D unresolved. The germline CDR1 and CDR2 sequences are GTSNPN and SVGIG (reference sequence). Deletions cut 5 bases from V and 13 bases from J, with 24 bases between. This CDR3 comprises 14 residues.

The sample holds many counts of this clonotype. The rearrangement uses TRBV15 and TRBJ2-3, with TRBD2 matching over 9 bases. The length of the CDR3 is 17 residues. Germline loops: CDR1 LNHNV, CDR2 YYDKDF (reference sequence). V was clipped by 2 bases and J by 0 bases; unmatched bases: 6. DNA for the CDR3: TGTGCCACCAGCAGACTAGCGGGAAGCAAAAGCACAGATACGCAGTATTTT. Translating it yields CATSRLAGSKSTDTQYF.

This clonotype was recorded a few times. The chain uses TRBV6-1 and TRBJ1-1; D is ambiguous. This CDR3 region has 13 residues. Germline V gene lookup returns CDR1 MNHNS and CDR2 SASEGT. The V end was cut by 7 bases, the J end by 1 base, with 10 bases between. This CDR3 reads CASTHGKNTEAFF. The CDR3 DNA reads TGTGCCAGCACACACGGAAAGAACACTGAAGCTTTCTTT.

This clonotype was picked up many times. V is TRBV27 and J is TRBJ2-1, with 8 bases matching TRBD2. The ends lost 5 bases at V and 7 bases at J; junction bases unmatched: 10. This CDR3 contains 15 residues. CDR1 is MNHEY and CDR2 is SMNVEV in the germline V gene (reference sequence). In nucleotides, the CDR3 is TGTGCCAGCAGTCTACTAGCGGCAGCGGTAAATGAGCAGTTCTTC. It codes for CASSLLAAAVNEQFF.

This clonotype was counted only a few times. Possible read error: a much larger clone is one base away. This chain uses TRBV30 with TRBJ2-5; perhaps TRBD1 as D (6 bases). This CDR3 is 14 amino acids long. Per the germline V gene, CDR1 is GTSNPN and CDR2 is SVGIG (reference sequence). The germline V and J ends were trimmed by 5 bases and 1 base, with 14 bases remaining between them. This CDR3 reads CAWGFGQSQETQYF. In DNA form, the CDR3 reads TGTGCCTGGGGCTTCGGACAGAGCCAAGAGACCCAGTACTTC.

This clonotype was counted ten times or more. CDR3 bases: TGTGCCTGGAGTGTGTTAGTGGGAGTGGGTGAGCAGTACTTC. Translation: CAWSVLVGVGEQYF. The V gene is TRBV30, the J gene TRBJ2-7; TRBD2 is a possible D gene (5 bases). CDR1 and CDR2 from the germline V gene are GTSNPN and SVGIG (reference sequence). This CDR3 region has 14 residues. Deletions cut 0 bases from V and 7 bases from J, with 16 bases between.

This clonotype was detected ten times or more. V gene TRBV9 combines with J gene TRBJ2-7; 8 positions agree with TRBD2. This CDR3 region has 14 residues. V shed 2 bases and J 2 bases; nucleotides not matched to a gene: 3. Germline V gives CDR1 SGDLS, CDR2 YYNGEE. The CDR3 DNA reads TGTGCCAGCAGCGTTAGCGGGAACACCTACGAGCAGTACTTC. It is translated as CASSVSGNTYEQYF.

V usage is TRBV4-2 and J usage is TRBJ2-1; possibly TRBD2 for D (7 bases). This CDR3 is 16 amino acids long. V lost 0 bases and J 4 bases, leaving 13 bases between the germline ends. CDR1 LGHNA and CDR2 YNFKEQ come from the germline V gene. DNA of the CDR3: TGTGCCAGCAGCCAAGATTTGGGGAGGGGGTACAATGAGCAGTTCTTC. Translated, it gives CASSQDLGRGYNEQFF.